This TCR beta chain was found in a study of cytomegalovirus exposure and HLA in healthy donors. Study findings and constraints: Indistinguishable V segments, including TRBV6-2 and TRBV6-3, were excluded. In presence/absence analyses, roughly uniform sequencing depth across donors was assumed.

PCR primers comprised 60 Vbeta and 13 Jbeta primers. The table came from immunoSEQ multiplex PCR; TCRdb's copy has only in-frame clones and leaves some out. The data show nearly 110,000 clones, with around 78% seen just once and 7.8% held by the top ten. A remark on this clone: Its antigen remains unidentified.

In germline, CDR1 is LGHNT, CDR2 FRNRAP. The V and J ends lost 4 bases and 0 bases, in that order; junction bases with no gene match: 9. CDR3 size: 18 residues. The clonotype comes from a man younger than 40 in good health and CMV-seronegative. The rearrangement joins TRBV12-5 to TRBJ2-2; 9 nucleotides match TRBD1. Input material: PBMCs. CDR3 nucleotide sequence: TGTGCTAGTGGTTCCTCGTTTACAGGGGGCGCGAACACCGGGGAGCTGTTTTTT. This codes for CASGSSFTGGANTGELFF.